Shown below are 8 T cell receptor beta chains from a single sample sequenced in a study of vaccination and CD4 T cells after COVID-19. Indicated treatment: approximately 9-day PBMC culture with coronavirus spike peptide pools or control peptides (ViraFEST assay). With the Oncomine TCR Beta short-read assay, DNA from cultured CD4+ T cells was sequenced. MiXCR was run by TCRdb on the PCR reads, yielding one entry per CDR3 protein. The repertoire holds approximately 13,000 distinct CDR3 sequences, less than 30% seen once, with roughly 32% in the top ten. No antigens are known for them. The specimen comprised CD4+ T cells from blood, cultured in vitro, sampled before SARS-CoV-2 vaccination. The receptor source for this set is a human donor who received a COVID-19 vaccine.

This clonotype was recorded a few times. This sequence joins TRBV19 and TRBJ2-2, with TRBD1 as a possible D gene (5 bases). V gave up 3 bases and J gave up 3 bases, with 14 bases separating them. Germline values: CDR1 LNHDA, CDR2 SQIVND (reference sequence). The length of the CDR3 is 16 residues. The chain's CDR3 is CASSILKGVDTGELFF. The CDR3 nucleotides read TGTGCCAGTAGTATCTTAAAAGGGGTTGACACCGGGGAGCTGTTTTTT.

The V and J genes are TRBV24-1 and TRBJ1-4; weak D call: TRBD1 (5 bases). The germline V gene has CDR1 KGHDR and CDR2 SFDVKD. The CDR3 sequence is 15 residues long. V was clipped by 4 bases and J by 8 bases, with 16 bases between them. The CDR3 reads CATSDGFGAKEKLFF. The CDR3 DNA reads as TGTGCCACCAGTGACGGATTCGGGGCCAAGGAAAAACTGTTTTTT.

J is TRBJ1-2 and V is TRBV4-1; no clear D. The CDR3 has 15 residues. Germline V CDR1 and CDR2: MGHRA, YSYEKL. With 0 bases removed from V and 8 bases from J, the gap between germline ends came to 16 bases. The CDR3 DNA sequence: TGCGCCAGCAGCCAAGATATCACGGAGTCTAGAGGCTACACCTTC. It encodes CASSQDITESRGYTF.

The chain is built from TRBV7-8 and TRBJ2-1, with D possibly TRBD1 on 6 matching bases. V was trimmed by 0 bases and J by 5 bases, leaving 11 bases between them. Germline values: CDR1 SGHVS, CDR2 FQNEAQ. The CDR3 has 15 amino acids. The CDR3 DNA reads TGTGCCAGCAGCTTAGCGTGGACAGAGAACAATGAGCAGTTCTTC. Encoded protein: CASSLAWTENNEQFF.

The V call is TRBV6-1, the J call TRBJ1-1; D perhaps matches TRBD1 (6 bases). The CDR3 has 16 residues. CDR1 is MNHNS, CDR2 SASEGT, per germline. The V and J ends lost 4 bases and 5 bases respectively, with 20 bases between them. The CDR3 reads CASSGVLRGAQTEAFF. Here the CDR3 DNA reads TGTGCCAGCAGTGGAGTCTTGAGGGGGGCGCAGACTGAAGCTTTCTTT.

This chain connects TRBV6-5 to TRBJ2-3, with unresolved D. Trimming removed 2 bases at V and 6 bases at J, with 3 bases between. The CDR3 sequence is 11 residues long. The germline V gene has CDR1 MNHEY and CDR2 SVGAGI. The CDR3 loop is CASSYRDTQYF. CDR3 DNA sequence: TGTGCCAGCAGTTACCGGGATACGCAGTATTTT.

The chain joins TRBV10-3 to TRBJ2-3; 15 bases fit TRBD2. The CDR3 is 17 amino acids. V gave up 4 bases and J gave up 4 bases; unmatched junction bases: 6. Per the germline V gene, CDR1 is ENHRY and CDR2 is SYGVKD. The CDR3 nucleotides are TGTGCCATCAGTGGGACTAGCGGGGGGGCGATGTCAGATACGCAGTATTTT. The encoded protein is CAISGTSGGAMSDTQYF.

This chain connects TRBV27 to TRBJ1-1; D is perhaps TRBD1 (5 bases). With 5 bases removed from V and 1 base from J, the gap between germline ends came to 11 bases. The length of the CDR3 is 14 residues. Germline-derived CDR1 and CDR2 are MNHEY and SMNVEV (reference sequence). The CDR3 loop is CASSPREGNTEAFF. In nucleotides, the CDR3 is TGTGCCAGCAGTCCCAGGGAGGGGAACACTGAAGCTTTCTTT.